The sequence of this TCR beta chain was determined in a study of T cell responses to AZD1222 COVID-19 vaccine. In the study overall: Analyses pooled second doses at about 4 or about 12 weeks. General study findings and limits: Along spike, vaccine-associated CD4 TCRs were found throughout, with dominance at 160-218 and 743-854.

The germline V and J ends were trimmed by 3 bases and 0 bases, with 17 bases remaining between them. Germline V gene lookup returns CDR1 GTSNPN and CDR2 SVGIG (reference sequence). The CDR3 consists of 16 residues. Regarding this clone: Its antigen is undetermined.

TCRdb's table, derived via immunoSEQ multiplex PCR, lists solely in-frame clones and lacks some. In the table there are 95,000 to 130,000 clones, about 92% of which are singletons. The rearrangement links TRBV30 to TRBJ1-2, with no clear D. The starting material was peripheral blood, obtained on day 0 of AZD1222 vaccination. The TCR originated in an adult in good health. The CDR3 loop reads CAWRSRPAYSNYGYTF. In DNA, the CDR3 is TGTGCCTGGAGATCCCGGCCTGCGTATTCTAACTATGGCTACACCTTC.